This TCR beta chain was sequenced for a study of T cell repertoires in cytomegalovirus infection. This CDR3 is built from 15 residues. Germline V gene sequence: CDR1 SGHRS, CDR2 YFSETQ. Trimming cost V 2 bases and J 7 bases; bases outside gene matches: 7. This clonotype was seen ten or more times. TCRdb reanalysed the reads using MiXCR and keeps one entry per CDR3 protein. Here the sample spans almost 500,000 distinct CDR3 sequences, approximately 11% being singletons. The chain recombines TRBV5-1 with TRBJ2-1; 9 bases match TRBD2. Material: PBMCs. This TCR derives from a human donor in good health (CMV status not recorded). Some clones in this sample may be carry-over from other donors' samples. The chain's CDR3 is CASSFGGGATNEQFF. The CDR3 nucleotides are TGCGCCAGCAGCTTCGGCGGGGGGGCCACAAATGAGCAGTTCTTC.